This TCR beta chain was sequenced during a study of shared clonotypes between healthy human individuals. General study points: Sequencing depth was predicted to influence how clonotypes are shared among donors.

Germline V CDR1 and CDR2: MNHNS, SASEGT. There are 16 residues in the CDR3. The naive CD8 subset, CD45RO-negative cells positively selected for CCR7, excluded terminally differentiated effector memory CD45RA+ cells. Generated by immunoSEQ multiplex PCR, the TCRdb table keeps only in-frame clones and is missing some. Here the sample spans 1.5 million to 2.5 million clones, approximately 94% being singletons. A few counts support this clone. Its target is not known. At one end, the junction sequence differs from germline, possibly due to a read error. The sequenced material came from naive CD8+ T cells sorted from blood. The gene calls are TRBV6-1 and TRBJ2-4; TRBD2 matches 11 bases. The receptor comes from a young man in good health. The CDR3 loop reads CASSGGSGGANNIQYF. The CDR3 DNA is TGTGCCAGCAGTGGCGGTAGCGGGGGGGCCAATAACATTCAGTACTTC.